A selection of T cell receptor beta chains follows, all from one sample in a study of control samples from healthy donors and cancer patients. Data came from immunoSEQ multiplex PCR; TCRdb stores just in-frame clones and leaves some out. There are around 93,000 clones in the sample; 85% to 90% occur only once, and around 14% lies in the top ten. The material sequenced was blood. The receptor source for this set is a man aged 25-45 years in good health. Each CDR3 is given with its conserved first and last residue. A D gene is named only where the DNA matches it firmly. Not all rows give a size; the values are once, few, many and, for expanded clones, a class.

D gene	V gene	clone size	J gene	CDR3 DNA	CDR3 protein
.	TRBV18	.	TRBJ2-5	TGTGCCAGCTCACCTCCAACCGCCACACAAGAGACCCAGTACTTC	CASSPPTATQETQYF
.	TRBV12-3/TRBV12-4	.	TRBJ2-1	TGTGCCAGCAGTTTTATTCGAAACAATGAGCAGTTCTTC	CASSFIRNNEQFF
.	TRBV7-2	.	TRBJ2-2	TGTGCCAGCAGCTTAGTGGGAGGCGCGTCCGGGGAGCTGTTTTTT	CASSLVGGASGELFF
.	TRBV11-2	.	TRBJ2-7	TGTGCCAGCAGCTTAGAGGGTCGGAATTCCTACGAGCAGTACTTC	CASSLEGRNSYEQYF
.	TRBV27	.	TRBJ1-6	TGTGCCAGCAGTTTTTTCGGGCAGGGGACTAATTCACCCCTCCACTTT	CASSFFGQGTNSPLHF
.	TRBV9	.	TRBJ2-7	TGTGCCAGCAGCGTAGGGGTTTCGGGCGAGCAGTACTTC	CASSVGVSGEQYF
.	TRBV14	.	TRBJ2-2	TGTGCCAGCAGCCAAGATGAGTCAGCTGGGGGCACCGGGGAGCTGTTTTTT	CASSQDESAGGTGELFF
.	TRBV5-1	once	TRBJ2-7	TGCGCCAGCAGCGCTCCGGGACGCGAACTTTACGAGCAGTACTTC	CASSAPGRELYEQYF
TRBD2	TRBV11-2	.	TRBJ2-7	TGTGCCAGCAGCTCCGGGACTACTTCCTACGAGCAGTACTTC	CASSSGTTSYEQYF
.	TRBV30	.	TRBJ2-2	TGTGCCTGGAGTTCGGGTGCCGGGGAGCTGTTTTTT	CAWSSGAGELFF
TRBD1	TRBV20-1	few	TRBJ2-1	TGCAGTGCTATTGACAGGGGGAGAGTGGGTGAGCAGTTCTTC	CSAIDRGRVGEQFF
.	TRBV27	.	TRBJ2-7	TGTGCCAGCAGTTCAACCAGCAGCTCCTACGAGCAGTACTTC	CASSSTSSSYEQYF
TRBD1	TRBV7-9	.	TRBJ1-5	TGTGCCAGCAGCACAGGACAGGGTCGTGGTCAGCCCCAGCATTTT	CASSTGQGRGQPQHF
.	TRBV27	.	TRBJ2-7	TGTGCCAGCAGTTTCGCCGAAGCCTACGAGCAGTACTTC	CASSFAEAYEQYF
.	TRBV11-2	.	TRBJ2-2	TGTGCCAGCAGCTTTGGGGGAGGGAACACCGGGGAGCTGTTTTTT	CASSFGGGNTGELFF
.	TRBV19	.	TRBJ1-5	TGTGCCAGTAGTATAGACAGGGCCAGCAATCAGCCCCAGCATTTT	CASSIDRASNQPQHF
TRBD2	TRBV28	.	TRBJ2-3	TGTGCCAGCTCTTCCCAGACCGGGACTAGCGTTAGGGGTGGCTATTTT	CASSSQTGTSVRGGYF
TRBD1	TRBV7-3	few	TRBJ1-1	TGTGCCAGCAGCCCTGGGACAGGGCTGACTGAAGCTTTCTTT	CASSPGTGLTEAFF
.	TRBV7-3	.	TRBJ2-6	TGTGCCAGCAGCGACTACAGGGCTGGGGCCAACGTCCTGACTTTC	CASSDYRAGANVLTF
TRBD1	TRBV7-9	.	TRBJ2-3	TGTGCCAGCAGCTCGCCGGGACAGGGCCCAGATACGCAGTATTTT	CASSSPGQGPDTQYF
.	TRBV2	few	TRBJ2-2	TGTGCCAGCAAAGGGGGAAACACCGGGGAGCTGTTTTTT	CASKGGNTGELFF
.	TRBV21-1	.	TRBJ1-3	TGTGCCAGCAGCCCTCCTGGACAGCTCTCTGGAAACACCATATATTTT	CASSPPGQLSGNTIYF
.	TRBV15	.	TRBJ2-3	TGTGCCACCGGCTCAAGCGGGCTCACAGATACGCAGTATTTT	CATGSSGLTDTQYF
.	TRBV24-1	.	TRBJ2-5	TGTGCCACCAGTGACCCGGGACTGGGAAAAGAGACCCAGTACTTC	CATSDPGLGKETQYF
.	TRBV19	.	TRBJ2-6	TGTGCCAGTAGTATAGATCCCCGACACCTCTCTGGGGCCAACGTCCTGACTTTC	CASSIDPRHLSGANVLTF
TRBD1	TRBV28	.	TRBJ1-2	TGTGCCAGCAGTTCTCCGGGACAGGGACATGGCTACACCTTC	CASSSPGQGHGYTF
TRBD1	TRBV12-5	.	TRBJ2-2	TGTGCTAGTGGTTTGGTAGGGAGGGACAGGGGTTATACCGGGGAGCTGTTTTTT	CASGLVGRDRGYTGELFF
.	TRBV7-9	once	TRBJ1-4	TGTGCCAGCAACTCGTTAGAGGGTGTGGAAAAACTGTTTTTT	CASNSLEGVEKLFF
TRBD2	TRBV6-4	.	TRBJ2-1	TGTGCCAGCAGTGGGGGGACTAGCGGGAGTAGCTCCTACAATGAGCAGTTCTTC	CASSGGTSGSSSYNEQFF
TRBD1	TRBV29-1	.	TRBJ1-4	TGCAGCGTTGAGGGGACAGGTCCTAATGAAAAACTGTTTTTT	CSVEGTGPNEKLFF
.	TRBV24-1	.	TRBJ2-7	TGTGCCACCAGTGACTCAAGGACAGCCGCCTACGAGCAGTACTTC	CATSDSRTAAYEQYF
TRBD2	TRBV9	once	TRBJ2-1	TGTGCCAGCAGCCCAGAGGATAGCGGGAAGCTCTACAATGAGCAGTTCTTC	CASSPEDSGKLYNEQFF
.	TRBV16	.	TRBJ1-6	TGTGCCAGCAGAGCCAGTACTCTCCGGATTTCACCCCTCCACTTT	CASRASTLRISPLHF
.	TRBV30	few	TRBJ1-1	TGTGCCTGGAGTGTTGATGTTTGGGACCTTAACACTGAAGCTTTCTTT	CAWSVDVWDLNTEAFF
TRBD2	TRBV7-9	.	TRBJ2-3	TGTGCCAGCAGCAGTTCAAGATACCGGGGACTAGCGGGAGTTGCAGATACGCAGTATTTT	CASSSSRYRGLAGVADTQYF
.	TRBV29-1	.	TRBJ2-7	TGCAGCGTTCCGACCTTGCCGGGCTCCTACGAGCAGTACTTC	CSVPTLPGSYEQYF
.	TRBV18	.	TRBJ1-5	TGTGCCAGCTCACCCCGGTCAGGGAATGTCAATCAGCCCCAGCATTTT	CASSPRSGNVNQPQHF
.	TRBV3-1/TRBV3-2	.	TRBJ2-4	TGTGCCAGCAGCCAAGGGGGCGGAGAAAACATTCAGTACTTC	CASSQGGGENIQYF
TRBD2	TRBV24-1	.	TRBJ2-3	TGTGCCACCAGTGATTTAGAGACTAGCGGGAGCACAGATACGCAGTATTTT	CATSDLETSGSTDTQYF
.	TRBV6-1	.	TRBJ2-7	TGTGCCAGCAGTGAATTGGGACAAACCTACGAGCAGTACTTC	CASSELGQTYEQYF
.	TRBV19	.	TRBJ1-5	TGTGCCAGTAGTACCGCGAAATTCAATCAGCCCCAGCATTTT	CASSTAKFNQPQHF